A single sample is the source of the 10 T cell receptor beta chains below, sequenced in a study of blood T cell repertoires in COVID-19 (TCRdb year 2020). Receptor libraries were prepared by the immunoSEQ multiplex PCR assay. TCRdb limited this immuneACCESS table to in-frame rearrangements with V and J called. A share of clones is missing; checked studies link under half to unresolved V genes, and the rest is unexplained. This sample lists about 180,000 clones; roughly 85% were detected once. The ten biggest clones cover around 9.5% of the sample. Sequenced input: PBMCs or T cells enriched from blood (not recorded which). The receptors shown here come from a woman aged 18-35 years who had recovered from COVID-19.

V and J are TRBV5-4 and TRBJ2-7; 7 bases are shared with TRBD1. Germline V lookup: CDR1 SGHNT, CDR2 YYREEE (reference sequence). This CDR3 region has 14 residues. After removal of 4 bases from V and 4 bases from J, the junction contained 8 bases not matched to a gene. The CDR3 region has the DNA TGTGCCAGCAGCCCTACAGGGACAGTATACGAGCAGTACTTC. Translated, it gives CASSPTGTVYEQYF.

The chain recombines TRBV3-1 (or the pseudogene TRBV3-2) with TRBJ2-3, with 13 bases lining up with TRBD2. This CDR3 spans 16 amino acids. V gave up 1 base and J gave up 5 bases; unmatched junction bases: 3. Looked up from germline, CDR1 is LGHDT and CDR2 is YNNKEL (reference sequence). CDR3 sequence: CASSQGGLAGLDTQYF. Written as DNA, the CDR3 is TGTGCCAGCAGCCAAGGGGGACTAGCGGGATTAGATACGCAGTATTTT.

This chain connects TRBV10-3 to TRBJ2-1, with TRBD1 matching 9 bases. The CDR3 length is 13 residues. Germline CDR1 reads ENHRY; CDR2 reads SYGVKD. The V segment lost 10 bases and the J segment 8 bases; nucleotides outside the gene matches: 9. CDR3 bases: TGTGCCACCCGGGACAGGGTGGGTGATGAGCAGTTCTTC. This sequence encodes CATRDRVGDEQFF.

This chain links TRBV7-8 with TRBJ2-7; D remains unclear. Trimming took 7 bases from V and 0 from J, leaving 7 bases between them. The CDR3 totals 12 residues. CDR1 is SGHVS, CDR2 FQNEAQ, per germline. CDR3 loop: CASTYSSYEQYF. In DNA, the CDR3 is TGTGCCAGCACATATAGCTCCTACGAGCAGTACTTC.

V is TRBV3-1 (or the pseudogene TRBV3-2) and J is TRBJ2-3; TRBD2 aligns across 9 bases. V trimming: 0 bases; J trimming: 8 bases; junction bases outside the gene matches: 6. The CDR3 extends over 15 amino acids. Germline CDR1 LGHDT, CDR2 YNNKEL (reference sequence). DNA of the CDR3: TGTGCCAGCAGCCAAGATACCACTAGCGGGCGTACGCAGTATTTT. As protein: CASSQDTTSGRTQYF.

This clone was counted a single time. The chain is built from TRBV19 and TRBJ1-5; D remains unclear. CDR3 length: 14 amino acids. Per germline, CDR1 LNHDA and CDR2 SQIVND (reference sequence). The V and J ends lost 0 bases and 6 bases respectively, with 9 bases between them. CDR3 loop: CASSIDPRGQPQHF. CDR3 nucleotide sequence: TGTGCCAGTAGTATAGATCCACGGGGTCAGCCCCAGCATTTT.

The chain employs TRBV25-1 and TRBJ1-6; D not certain. Trimming pared 6 bases from V and 10 bases from J, leaving 13 bases between. This CDR3 has 13 residues. Germline V gives CDR1 MGHDK, CDR2 SYGVNS. CDR3 in DNA: TGTGCCAGCAGGGCCGGCGGGGTCTCACCCCTCCACTTT. Translated, it gives CASRAGGVSPLHF.

The V gene is TRBV30, the J gene TRBJ1-1; a possible D gene is TRBD1 (5 bases). This CDR3 has 16 amino acids. Germline V gene lookup returns CDR1 GTSNPN and CDR2 SVGIG (reference sequence). V shed 7 bases and J shed 0 bases, with 21 bases lying between them. CDR3 nucleotide sequence: TGTGCCTCCCCTGGAGCAGGGAGGGCCGTGAACACTGAAGCTTTCTTT. Translating gives CASPGAGRAVNTEAFF.

The rearrangement links TRBV7-6 to TRBJ2-2, with 7 bases matching TRBD2. Looked up from germline, CDR1 is SGHVS and CDR2 is FNYEAQ. V gave up 5 bases and J gave up 7 bases; unmatched junction bases: 19. The CDR3 sequence is 18 residues long. CDR3 protein: CASSLSRAGPQHGGELFF. The CDR3 DNA follows: TGTGCCAGCAGCCTTTCCAGAGCGGGACCCCAGCATGGCGGGGAGCTGTTTTTT.

The table lists this clone with a count of one. V usage is TRBV5-6 and J usage is TRBJ1-5; D is possibly TRBD1 (6 bases). Germline assignment: CDR1 SGHDT and CDR2 YYEEEE. V was cut by 1 base and J by 3 bases, with 17 bases left in between. This CDR3 spans 17 amino acids. CDR3 DNA: TGTGCCAGCAGCTTGTCCAGGGGATCCTCGATCAATCAGCCCCAGCATTTT. Its translation is CASSLSRGSSINQPQHF.